The 5 T cell receptor beta chains below all came from one sample that was sequenced in a study of blood T cell repertoires in COVID-19. Sequenced by immunoSEQ multiplex PCR; TCRdb stores in-frame clones only, minus some. The sample records 75,000 to 95,000 clones, approximately 90% being singletons. Sequenced material: peripheral blood. Receptor source: a man aged 60 to 69 with acute or convalescent COVID-19.

This chain links TRBV4-3 with TRBJ1-5; TRBD1 agrees at 7 bases. This CDR3 comprises 15 residues. Germline CDR1 reads LGHNA; CDR2 reads YSLEER. V was pared by 0 bases and J by 10 bases, with 9 bases of the junction left unmatched. The CDR3 region is CASSQDPQGDGPQHF. The DNA of the CDR3 is TGCGCCAGCAGCCAAGATCCCCAGGGGGATGGACCCCAGCATTTT.

This chain joins TRBV10-3 and TRBJ2-7, with a tentative D call TRBD2 (7 bases). The CDR3 runs 18 residues. Per germline, CDR1 ENHRY and CDR2 SYGVKD. The V end was cut by 2 bases, the J end by 0 bases, with 20 bases between. The CDR3 DNA reads as TGTGCCATCAGTGAGGCCGGGGGGCGGGGAAGTTACTCCTACGAGCAGTACTTC. Its protein product is CAISEAGGRGSYSYEQYF.

CDR3 DNA sequence: TGTGCCAGCTCACCCGGGACAGGGGGTACTGGGGCCAACGTCCTGACTTTC. This gives the protein CASSPGTGGTGANVLTF. The chain is built from TRBV18 and TRBJ2-6; TRBD1 matches 11 bases. CDR3 length: 17 residues. With 3 bases clipped from V and 2 bases from J, the junction kept 3 bases outside the gene matches. Germline V lookup: CDR1 KGHSH, CDR2 LQKENI.

The gene calls are TRBV28 and TRBJ2-2, with TRBD1 identical over 9 bases. From germline, CDR1 is MDHEN and CDR2 SYDVKM. With V trimmed by 5 bases and J by 3 bases, 4 bases remained unmatched. The CDR3 sequence is 15 residues long. The CDR3 loop is CASSITGGYTGELFF. CDR3 DNA sequence: TGTGCCAGCAGTATTACAGGGGGCTACACCGGGGAGCTGTTTTTT.

The chain recombines TRBV19 with TRBJ2-7; D might be TRBD1 (6 bases). The V end was cut by 3 bases, the J end by 4 bases, with 10 bases between. CDR1 LNHDA and CDR2 SQIVND come from the germline V gene (reference sequence). The CDR3 covers 13 residues. The chain's CDR3 is CASSMGATYEQYF. In DNA, the CDR3 is TGTGCCAGTAGTATGGGGGCTACGTACGAGCAGTACTTC.